One sample yielded the 6 T cell receptor beta chains listed below, sequenced in a study of Graves' ophthalmopathy and Graves' hyperthyroidism. RNA transcripts were the template, and TCR beta CDR3 regions were amplified from them. RT-PCR was first run with HTBI primers, then multiplex PCR in a second round. TCRdb fed the multiplex PCR reads into MiXCR, producing one record per CDR3 protein. The sample yields over 500,000 distinct CDR3 sequences, roughly 20% seen once. Input material: peripheral blood. These receptors were taken from a woman younger than 30 with stable Graves' hyperthyroidism. Some clones in this sample may be carry-over from other donors' samples.

V gene TRBV15 combines with J gene TRBJ1-1; D is perhaps TRBD1 (6 bases). V was cut by 4 bases and J by 4 bases, with 19 bases left in between. This CDR3 contains 16 residues. The germline CDR1 and CDR2 sequences are LNHNV and YYDKDF (reference sequence). The chain's CDR3 is CATSKGRGGRVTEAFF. The CDR3 nucleotides read TGTGCCACCAGCAAGGGAAGGGGGGGTAGAGTCACTGAAGCTTTCTTT.

V usage is TRBV20-1 and J usage is TRBJ2-7, with 7 bases fitting TRBD1. The CDR3 runs 14 residues. Germline V gene sequence: CDR1 DFQATT, CDR2 SNEGSKA (reference sequence). With 3 bases clipped from V and 4 bases from J, the junction kept 9 bases outside the gene matches. CDR3 sequence reads: CSASRGTRGYEQYV. CDR3 in DNA: TGCAGTGCTAGCCGAGGGACCAGGGGGTACGAGCAGTACGTC.

The chain joins TRBV11-2 to TRBJ2-3; D is ambiguous. This CDR3 region has 13 residues. Per the germline V gene, CDR1 is SGHAT and CDR2 is FQNNGV. The germline V and J ends were trimmed by 4 bases and 2 bases, with 7 bases remaining between them. The CDR3 protein is CASSSRHTDTQYF. The CDR3 DNA is TGTGCCAGCAGCTCCCGGCACACAGATACGCAGTATTTT.

This clonotype has a count of ten or more. V usage is TRBV28 and J usage is TRBJ2-7; either TRBD1 or TRBD2 may supply D (6 bases each). The germline V gene has CDR1 MDHEN and CDR2 SYDVKM. Trimming took off 8 bases at V and 3 bases at J, with 20 bases between the two ends. There are 15 residues in the CDR3. The CDR3 spells CASYGGPPRIYEQYF. The CDR3 coding sequence is TGTGCCAGCTACGGGGGCCCTCCCCGTATCTACGAGCAGTACTTC.

The table lists this clonotype with many counts. The DNA of the CDR3 is TGTGCCACTACACCCGGACTGGGAGAGACCCAGTACTTC. Protein sequence: CATTPGLGETQYF. The chain joins TRBV24-1 to TRBJ2-5; D might be TRBD2 (5 bases). The V end lost 10 bases, the J end lost 4 bases, and 15 bases lay between the germline ends. This CDR3 has 13 amino acids. Germline CDR1 KGHDR, CDR2 SFDVKD.

In this sample, this clonotype turned up many times. The chain links TRBV12-3 or TRBV12-4 to TRBJ2-7; possible D gene TRBD2, 6 bases. The CDR3 length is 13 residues. V lost 6 bases and J 4 bases, leaving 13 bases between the germline ends. CDR3 in amino acids: CASRLGLPYEQYF. CDR3 DNA sequence: TGTGCCAGCAGACTGGGACTCCCTTACGAGCAGTACTTC.